The entry that follows covers one T cell receptor (beta chain) sequence. Its antigen is unknown. No per-base quality is available; no much larger clone lies one base away. The sample belongs to a study of tumor-infiltrating lymphocytes in oesophageal squamous cell carcinoma (dated by TCRdb to the mid-2010s). Libraries came from PCR. Sequencing was carried out with an Illumina HiSeq 2000. TCRdb ran its own pipeline on the public reads, namely fastp trimming at Q25 and MiXCR clone calling, and kept in-frame beta chains. Entries that share a CDR3 protein sequence are merged under the most common genes and DNA. This sample gives over 15,000 distinct CDR3 sequences in total; approximately 50% of them show up just once. The ten largest clonotypes hold about a quarter of the sample. CDR1 and CDR2 (SGHTA, FQGNSA) derive from the germline V gene. From the cysteine through the phenylalanine, the CDR3 covers 15 amino acids. Only the CDR3 portion is preserved as DNA: 45 bases, with reading frame beginning at the first base. V and J are truncated by 0 bases and 4 bases respectively, leaving an intervening sequence of 7 bases.

The receptor chain draws on TRBV7-2 and TRBJ2-6; the D segment cannot be called with confidence. Sequenced material: esophageal tumor tissue. The clonotype comes from a male donor with esophageal squamous cell carcinoma. The DNA is as follows: TGTGCCAGCAGCTTAGCGGGGATCGGGGCCAACGTCCTGACTTTC. This translates into CASSLAGIGANVLTF.